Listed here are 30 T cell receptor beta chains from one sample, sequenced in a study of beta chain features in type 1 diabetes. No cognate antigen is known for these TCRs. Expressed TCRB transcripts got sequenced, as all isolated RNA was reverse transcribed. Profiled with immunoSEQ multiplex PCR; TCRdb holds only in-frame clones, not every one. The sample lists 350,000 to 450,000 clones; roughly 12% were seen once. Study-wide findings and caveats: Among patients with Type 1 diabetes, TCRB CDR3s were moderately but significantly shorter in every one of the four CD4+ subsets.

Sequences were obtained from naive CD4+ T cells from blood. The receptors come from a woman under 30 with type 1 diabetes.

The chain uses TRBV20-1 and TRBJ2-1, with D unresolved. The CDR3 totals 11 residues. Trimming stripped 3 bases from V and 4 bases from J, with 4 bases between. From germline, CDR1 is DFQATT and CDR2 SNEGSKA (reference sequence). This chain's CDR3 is CSASEYNEQFF. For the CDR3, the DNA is TGCAGTGCTAGTGAGTACAATGAGCAGTTCTTC.

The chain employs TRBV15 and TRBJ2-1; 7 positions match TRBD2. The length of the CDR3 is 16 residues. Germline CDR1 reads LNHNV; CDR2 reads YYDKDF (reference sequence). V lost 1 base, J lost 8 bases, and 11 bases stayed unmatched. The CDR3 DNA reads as TGTGCCACCAGCAGAGGAACTAGCGTCCTTTACGATGAGCAGTTCTTC. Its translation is CATSRGTSVLYDEQFF.

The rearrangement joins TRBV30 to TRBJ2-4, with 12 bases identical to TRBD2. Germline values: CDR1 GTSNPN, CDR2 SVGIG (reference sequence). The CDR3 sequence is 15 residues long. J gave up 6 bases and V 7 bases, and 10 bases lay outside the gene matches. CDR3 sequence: CASSGVTSGRNIQYF. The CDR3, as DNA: TGTGCCTCCTCGGGAGTGACTAGCGGGAGAAACATTCAGTACTTC. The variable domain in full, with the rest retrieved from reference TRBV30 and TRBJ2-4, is SQTIHQWPATLVQPVGSPLSLECTVEGTSNPNLYWYRQAAGRGLQLLFYSVGIGQISSEVPQNLSASRPQDRQFILSSKKLLLSDSGFYLCASSGVTSGRNIQYFGAGTRLSVL.

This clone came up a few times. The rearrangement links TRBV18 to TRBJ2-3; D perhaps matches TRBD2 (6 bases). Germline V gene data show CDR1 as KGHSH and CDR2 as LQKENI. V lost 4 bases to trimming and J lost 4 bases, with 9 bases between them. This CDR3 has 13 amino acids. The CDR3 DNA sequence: TGTGCCAGCTCACTAGCGGATTCAGATACGCAGTATTTT. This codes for CASSLADSDTQYF.

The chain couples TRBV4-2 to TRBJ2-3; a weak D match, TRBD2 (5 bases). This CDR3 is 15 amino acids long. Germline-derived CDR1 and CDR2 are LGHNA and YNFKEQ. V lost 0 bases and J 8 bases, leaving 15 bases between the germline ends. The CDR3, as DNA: TGTGCCAGCAGCCAAGATTATAAGCGGTCATCTACGCAGTATTTT. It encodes CASSQDYKRSSTQYF.

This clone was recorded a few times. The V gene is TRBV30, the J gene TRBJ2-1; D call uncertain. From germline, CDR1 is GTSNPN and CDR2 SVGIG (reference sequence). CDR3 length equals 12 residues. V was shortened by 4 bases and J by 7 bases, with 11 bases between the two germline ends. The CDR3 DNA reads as TGTGCCTGGACCGTGTTGGCTAATGAGCAGTTCTTC. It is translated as CAWTVLANEQFF.

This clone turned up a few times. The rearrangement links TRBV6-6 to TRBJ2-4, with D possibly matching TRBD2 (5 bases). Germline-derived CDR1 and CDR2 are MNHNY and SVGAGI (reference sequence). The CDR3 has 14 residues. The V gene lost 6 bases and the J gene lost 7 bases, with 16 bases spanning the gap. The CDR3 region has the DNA TGTGCCAGCAGGTCGGACGTTGGCGGGAACATTCAGTACTTC. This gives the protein CASRSDVGGNIQYF.

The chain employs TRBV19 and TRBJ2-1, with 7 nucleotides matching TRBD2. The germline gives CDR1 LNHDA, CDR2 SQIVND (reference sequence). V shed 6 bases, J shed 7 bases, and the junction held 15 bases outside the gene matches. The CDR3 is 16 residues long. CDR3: CASRNLADSPGNEQFF. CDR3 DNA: TGTGCCAGTAGGAACCTAGCGGATTCTCCGGGGAATGAGCAGTTCTTC.

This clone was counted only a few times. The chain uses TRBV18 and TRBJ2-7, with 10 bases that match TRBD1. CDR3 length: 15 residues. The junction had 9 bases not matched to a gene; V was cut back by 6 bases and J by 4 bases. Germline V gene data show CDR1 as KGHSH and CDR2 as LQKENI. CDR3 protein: CASSSAGTGAYEQYF. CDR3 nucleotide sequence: TGTGCCAGCTCCTCAGCCGGGACAGGGGCGTACGAGCAGTACTTC.

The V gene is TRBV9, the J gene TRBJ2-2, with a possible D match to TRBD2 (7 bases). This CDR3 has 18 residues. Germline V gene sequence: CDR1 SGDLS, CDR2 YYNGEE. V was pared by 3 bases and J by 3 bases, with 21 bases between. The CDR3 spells CASSAYGGLRGDTGELFF. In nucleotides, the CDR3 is TGTGCCAGCAGCGCATACGGGGGGCTTAGGGGGGACACCGGGGAGCTGTTTTTT.

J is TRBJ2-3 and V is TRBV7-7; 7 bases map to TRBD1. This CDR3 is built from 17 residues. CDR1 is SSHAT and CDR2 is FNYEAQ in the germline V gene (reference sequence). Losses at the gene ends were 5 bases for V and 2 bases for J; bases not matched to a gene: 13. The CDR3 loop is CASSTPPGTAYTDTQYF. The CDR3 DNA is TGTGCCAGCAGCACCCCCCCCGGGACAGCCTACACAGATACGCAGTATTTT.

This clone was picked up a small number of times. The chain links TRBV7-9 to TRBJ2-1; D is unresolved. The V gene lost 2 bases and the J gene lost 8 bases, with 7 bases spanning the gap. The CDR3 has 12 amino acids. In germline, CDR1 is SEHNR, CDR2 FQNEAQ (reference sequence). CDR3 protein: CASSLREYEQFF. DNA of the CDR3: TGTGCCAGCAGCTTAAGAGAGTATGAGCAGTTCTTC.

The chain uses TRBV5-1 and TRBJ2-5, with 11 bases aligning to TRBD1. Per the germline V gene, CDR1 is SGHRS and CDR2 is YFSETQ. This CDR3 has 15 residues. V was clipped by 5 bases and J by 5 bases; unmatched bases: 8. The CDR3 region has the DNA TGCGCCAGCAGTCGGGCCGGGACAGGGGGTGAGACCCAGTACTTC. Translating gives CASSRAGTGGETQYF.

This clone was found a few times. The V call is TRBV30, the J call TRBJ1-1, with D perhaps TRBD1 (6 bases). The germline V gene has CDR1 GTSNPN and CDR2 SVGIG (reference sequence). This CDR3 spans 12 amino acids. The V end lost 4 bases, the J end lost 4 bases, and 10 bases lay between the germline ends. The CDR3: CAWTLGGTEAFF. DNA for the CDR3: TGTGCCTGGACCTTAGGGGGCACTGAAGCTTTCTTT.

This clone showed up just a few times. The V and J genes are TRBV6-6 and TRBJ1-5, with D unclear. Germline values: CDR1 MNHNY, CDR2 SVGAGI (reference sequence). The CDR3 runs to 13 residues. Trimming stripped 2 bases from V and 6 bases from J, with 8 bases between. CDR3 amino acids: CASSYGQAQPQHF. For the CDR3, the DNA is TGTGCCAGCAGTTACGGGCAGGCTCAGCCCCAGCATTTT.

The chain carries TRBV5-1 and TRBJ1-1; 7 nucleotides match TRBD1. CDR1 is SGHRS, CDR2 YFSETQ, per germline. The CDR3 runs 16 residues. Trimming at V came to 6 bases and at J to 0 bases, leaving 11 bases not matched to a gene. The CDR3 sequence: CASTPLPGGMNTEAFF. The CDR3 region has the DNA TGCGCCAGCACTCCGTTACCAGGGGGGATGAACACTGAAGCTTTCTTT.

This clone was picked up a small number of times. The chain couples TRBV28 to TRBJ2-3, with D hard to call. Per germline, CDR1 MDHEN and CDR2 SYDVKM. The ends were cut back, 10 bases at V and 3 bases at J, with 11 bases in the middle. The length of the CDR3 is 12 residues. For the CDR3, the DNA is TGTGCCACTGCGCAAGTAACAGATACGCAGTATTTT. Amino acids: CATAQVTDTQYF.

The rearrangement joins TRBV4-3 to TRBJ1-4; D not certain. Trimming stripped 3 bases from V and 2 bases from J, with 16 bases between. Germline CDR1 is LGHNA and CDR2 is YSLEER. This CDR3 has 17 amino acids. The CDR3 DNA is TGCGCCAGCAGCCAGCAGGTTTTGGTGGCCACTAATGAAAAACTGTTTTTT. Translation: CASSQQVLVATNEKLFF.

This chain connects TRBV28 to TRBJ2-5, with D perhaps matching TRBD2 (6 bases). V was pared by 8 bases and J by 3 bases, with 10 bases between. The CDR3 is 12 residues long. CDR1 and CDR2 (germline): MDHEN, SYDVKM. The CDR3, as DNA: TGTGCCAGCTCCCGGACTAAAGAGACCCAGTACTTC. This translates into CASSRTKETQYF.

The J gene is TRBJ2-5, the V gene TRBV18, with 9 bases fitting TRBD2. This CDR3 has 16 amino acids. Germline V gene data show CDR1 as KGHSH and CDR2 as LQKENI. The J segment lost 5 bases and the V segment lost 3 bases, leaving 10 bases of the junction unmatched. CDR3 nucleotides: TGTGCCAGCTCACCGCAGACTAGCGGTAGACAGGAGACCCAGTACTTC. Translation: CASSPQTSGRQETQYF.

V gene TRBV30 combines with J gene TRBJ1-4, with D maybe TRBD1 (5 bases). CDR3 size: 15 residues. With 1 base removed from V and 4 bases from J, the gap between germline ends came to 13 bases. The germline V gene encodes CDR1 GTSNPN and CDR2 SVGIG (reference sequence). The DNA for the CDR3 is TGTGCCTGGAGTGGATCGGGGGGAAATAATGAAAAACTGTTTTTT. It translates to CAWSGSGGNNEKLFF.

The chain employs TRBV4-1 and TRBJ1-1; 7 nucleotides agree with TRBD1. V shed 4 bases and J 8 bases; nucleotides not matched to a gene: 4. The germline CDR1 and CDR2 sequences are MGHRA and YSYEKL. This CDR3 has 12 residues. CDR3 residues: CASSPRQGEAFF. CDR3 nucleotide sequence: TGCGCCAGCAGCCCGAGACAGGGAGAAGCTTTCTTT.

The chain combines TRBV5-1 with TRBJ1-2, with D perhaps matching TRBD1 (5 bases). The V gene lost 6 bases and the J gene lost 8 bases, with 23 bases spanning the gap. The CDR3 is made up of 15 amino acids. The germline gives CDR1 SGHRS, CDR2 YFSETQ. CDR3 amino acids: CASTWGDPTSGGYTF. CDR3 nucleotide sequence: TGCGCCAGCACGTGGGGGGATCCAACCTCTGGCGGCTACACCTTC.

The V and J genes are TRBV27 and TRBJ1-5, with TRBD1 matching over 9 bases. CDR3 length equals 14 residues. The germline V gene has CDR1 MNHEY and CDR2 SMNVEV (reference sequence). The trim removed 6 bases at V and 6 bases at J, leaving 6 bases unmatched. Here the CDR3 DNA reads TGTGCCAGCAGAGGGACAGGGAGAAGTCAGCCCCAGCATTTT. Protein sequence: CASRGTGRSQPQHF.

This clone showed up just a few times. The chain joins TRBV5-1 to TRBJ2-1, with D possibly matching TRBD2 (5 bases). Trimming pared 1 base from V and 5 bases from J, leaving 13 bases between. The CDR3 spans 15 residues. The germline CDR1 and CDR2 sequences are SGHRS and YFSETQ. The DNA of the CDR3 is TGCGCCAGCAGCTTGACTAGGTGGAGCCACAATGAGCAGTTCTTC. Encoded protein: CASSLTRWSHNEQFF.

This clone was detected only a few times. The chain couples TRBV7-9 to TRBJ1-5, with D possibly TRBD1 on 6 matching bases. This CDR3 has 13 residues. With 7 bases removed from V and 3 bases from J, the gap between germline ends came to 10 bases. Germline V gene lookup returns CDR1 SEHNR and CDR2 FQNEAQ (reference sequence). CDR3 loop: CASNGQLNQPQHF. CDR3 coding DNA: TGTGCCAGCAACGGACAGCTCAATCAGCCCCAGCATTTT.

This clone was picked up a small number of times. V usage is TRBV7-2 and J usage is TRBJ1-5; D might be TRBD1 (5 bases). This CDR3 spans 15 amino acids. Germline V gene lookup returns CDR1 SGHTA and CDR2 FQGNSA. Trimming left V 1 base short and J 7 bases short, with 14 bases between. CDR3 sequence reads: CASSLGIIGGQPQHF. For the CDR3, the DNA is TGTGCCAGCAGCTTAGGCATTATCGGGGGACAGCCCCAGCATTTT.

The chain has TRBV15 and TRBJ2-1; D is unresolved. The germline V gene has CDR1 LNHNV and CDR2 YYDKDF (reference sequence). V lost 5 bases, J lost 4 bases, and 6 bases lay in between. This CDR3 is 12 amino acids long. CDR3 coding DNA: TGTGCCACCAGCGTCGAGTACAATGAGCAGTTCTTC. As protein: CATSVEYNEQFF.

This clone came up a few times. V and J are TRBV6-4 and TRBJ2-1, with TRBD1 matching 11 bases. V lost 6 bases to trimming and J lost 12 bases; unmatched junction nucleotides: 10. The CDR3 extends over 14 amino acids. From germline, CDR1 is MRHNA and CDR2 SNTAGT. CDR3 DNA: TGTGCCAGCAGCGAGACGGGACAGGGGGAGAGGCAGTTCTTC. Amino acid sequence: CASSETGQGERQFF.

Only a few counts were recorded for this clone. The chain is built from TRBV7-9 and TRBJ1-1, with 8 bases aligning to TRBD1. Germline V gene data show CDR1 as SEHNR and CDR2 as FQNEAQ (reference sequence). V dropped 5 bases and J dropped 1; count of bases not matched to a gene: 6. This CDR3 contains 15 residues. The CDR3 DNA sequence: TGTGCCAGCAGCGCCTGGGACAGGAGGAACACTGAAGCTTTCTTT. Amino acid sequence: CASSAWDRRNTEAFF.